This T cell receptor beta chain is from a study of somatic mutations in cytotoxic T cells in rheumatoid arthritis (dated by TCRdb to the late 2010s). With respect to the entire study: Peripheral blood (30 ml EDTA) was collected from patients immediately after diagnosis and before any treatment began. A total of 65 rheumatoid arthritis patients and about 21 healthy controls underwent TCRB deep sequencing. Patient and control groups had essentially identical median ages. Some V beta antibody-stained T-cell populations were flow-sorted on a FACSAria II or Sony SH800 at nearly 100% purity, and sorted V beta1+ cells also underwent TCRB sequencing. To characterize clonality, the study used TCRB deep sequencing while asking whether somatic mutations are carried by expanded CD8+ T-cell clones in newly diagnosed, untreated rheumatoid arthritis.

The immunoSEQ assay was applied to genomic DNA for TCRB CDR3 sequencing. The paper's processing steps were these. Only a few patient CD8+ clones larger than 1% matched published virus-specific TCRB sequences when compared against them. Analyses were restricted to productive TCRB rearrangements. Defining a clone by its unique TCRB CDR3 sequence, the study calculated clonality as a productive clonality index derived from Shannon entropy. The template counts of each clone relative to the total templates per sample were used to calculate repertoire overlap between two samples. Flow cytometry-measured V-gene usage correlated with V-gene usage from TCRB sequencing, with a Spearman r of roughly 0.61. In its TCRdb copy, this immuneACCESS table keeps in-frame sequences only and misses some clones. Where compared with another copy, unresolved V genes explain less than half of these, and the others have no known cause. Clone size and V and J calls were adopted from that table, with D and trimming inferred from the DNA. A total of approximately 5,300 clones appear in this sample, 70% to 90% of them only once. The ten largest clones take up more than 30% of the sample.

General conclusions and limits of the study: Rheumatoid arthritis patients and age-matched healthy controls did not significantly differ in CD8+ T-cell clonality. No adjustment for multiple comparisons was made for the slight TRBV07 underrepresentation in patients. In patients, CD8+ clonality rose with age (Spearman r of about 0.53), which was not the case in healthy controls. The expanded CD8+ clones had unknown antigen targets, and not appearing in virus-specific databases did not rule out that they were virus-specific. The largest CD8+ clone made up more than 20% of CD8+ cells in about an eighth of the 65 patients, and blood and synovial fluid shared several identical CD8+ TCRB sequences.

Flow cytometry confirmed the purity of CD4+ and CD8+ cells that had been isolated by positive magnetic bead selection on an AutoMACS. Clonal expansions were first screened by flow cytometry with a TCR V beta antibody panel, then characterized by TCRB deep sequencing of sorted CD8+ fractions. Peripheral blood mononuclear cells were obtained using density gradient separation with Ficoll-Paque PLUS. DNA was extracted from CD4-enriched, CD8-enriched or PBMC samples with Nucleospin Tissue or Tissue XS kits and quantified with a Qubit 2.0 fluorometer. V is pruned by 3 bases and J by 4 bases, leaving 3 bases of the junction without a gene match. The CDR3 holds 14 amino acids from the cysteine to the phenylalanine. Just the 42-base CDR3 DNA is kept, in frame starting at base 1. CDR1 and CDR2 are drawn from the germline V gene: MRHNA, SNTAGT. With respect to this clone: What antigen it recognizes has not been identified. No clone much larger than this one lies a single base away; base qualities are absent.

The TCR comes from a woman aged 45-59 years with rheumatoid arthritis. Recombination linked TRBV6-4 to TRBJ1-2, with TRBD1 matching 9 junction bases. The sample was CD8+ T cells sorted from blood. The bases read TGTGCCAGCAGTGAAGCGACAGGGGGCTATGGCTACACCTTC. Protein translation: CASSEATGGYGYTF.